These T cell receptor beta chains were read from a single sample in a study of blood T cell repertoires in COVID-19. Using immunoSEQ multiplex PCR, the repertoire was profiled, and TCRdb retains in-frame clones only, with some absent. The table shows approximately 80,000 clones, with about four fifths occurring only once. Sequencing used peripheral blood. The receptor set was obtained from a man aged 55 to 70 with acute or convalescent COVID-19. The CDR3 runs from the conserved cysteine through the conserved F or W. The D gene is left open where the match is weak. Size tells how often a clone was seen (once, few, many) or the class of an expanded clone, and some rows leave it out.

j_gene: TRBJ1-5; v_gene: TRBV28; abundance: once; d_gene: -; CDR3aa: CASSIRSLQPQHF; CDR3nt: TGTGCCAGCAGTATAAGGAGTCTTCAGCCCCAGCATTTT
j_gene: TRBJ1-1; v_gene: TRBV9; abundance: -; d_gene: -; CDR3aa: CASNQGTGSTEAFF; CDR3nt: TGTGCCAGCAACCAGGGAACTGGTTCCACTGAAGCTTTCTTT
j_gene: TRBJ1-4; v_gene: TRBV5-1; abundance: -; d_gene: -; CDR3aa: CASSLGGSWEKLFF; CDR3nt: TGCGCCAGCAGCTTGGGAGGGAGTTGGGAAAAACTGTTTTTT
j_gene: TRBJ2-5; v_gene: TRBV14; abundance: -; d_gene: TRBD2; CDR3aa: CASSQVFSGRSQETQYF; CDR3nt: TGTGCCAGCAGCCAAGTGTTCAGCGGGAGGTCTCAAGAGACCCAGTACTTC
j_gene: TRBJ1-1; v_gene: TRBV7-2; abundance: -; d_gene: -; CDR3aa: CASSLRAGLGAFF; CDR3nt: TGTGCCAGCAGCTTACGGGCAGGGCTGGGAGCTTTCTTT
j_gene: TRBJ2-7; v_gene: TRBV19; abundance: -; d_gene: TRBD1; CDR3aa: CASSSRDSYEQYF; CDR3nt: TGTGCCAGTAGTTCCCGGGACAGCTACGAGCAGTACTTC
j_gene: TRBJ2-1; v_gene: TRBV4-3; abundance: -; d_gene: -; CDR3aa: CASSQARGSVSYNEQFF; CDR3nt: TGCGCCAGCAGCCAAGCCCGAGGTAGCGTCTCCTACAATGAGCAGTTCTTC
j_gene: TRBJ2-2; v_gene: TRBV28; abundance: -; d_gene: TRBD2; CDR3aa: CASSSPSGSEYTGELFF; CDR3nt: TGTGCCAGCAGTTCCCCTAGCGGGAGTGAGTACACCGGGGAGCTGTTTTTT
j_gene: TRBJ2-3; v_gene: TRBV7-9; abundance: -; d_gene: TRBD2; CDR3aa: CASSLGDYGGGADTQYF; CDR3nt: TGTGCCAGCAGCTTAGGGGATTACGGCGGGGGGGCAGATACGCAGTATTTT
j_gene: TRBJ2-3; v_gene: TRBV5-4; abundance: -; d_gene: TRBD2; CDR3aa: CASWGLAGASGDTQYF; CDR3nt: TGTGCCAGCTGGGGGCTAGCGGGGGCCTCTGGAGATACGCAGTATTTT
j_gene: TRBJ2-1; v_gene: TRBV24-1; abundance: -; d_gene: TRBD2; CDR3aa: CATSDPGTSGRFYNEQFF; CDR3nt: TGTGCCACCAGTGACCCGGGGACTAGCGGGAGGTTCTACAATGAGCAGTTCTTC
j_gene: TRBJ1-2; v_gene: TRBV10-1; abundance: -; d_gene: TRBD1; CDR3aa: CASRGGQGYGYTF; CDR3nt: TGCGCCAGCAGGGGGGGACAGGGCTATGGCTACACCTTC
j_gene: TRBJ2-7; v_gene: TRBV5-1; abundance: -; d_gene: TRBD2; CDR3aa: CASSLGMGPGGDEQYF; CDR3nt: TGCGCCAGCAGCTTGGGTATGGGACCGGGAGGGGACGAGCAGTACTTC
j_gene: TRBJ1-2; v_gene: TRBV19; abundance: -; d_gene: TRBD1; CDR3aa: CASSNRGFGYGYTF; CDR3nt: TGTGCCAGTAGTAACAGGGGGTTCGGCTATGGCTACACCTTC
j_gene: TRBJ2-3; v_gene: TRBV27; abundance: -; d_gene: TRBD1; CDR3aa: CASSLMPGGGTDTQYF; CDR3nt: TGTGCCAGCAGTTTAATGCCAGGGGGAGGCACAGATACGCAGTATTTT
j_gene: TRBJ2-5; v_gene: TRBV7-2; abundance: once; d_gene: -; CDR3aa: CASAVKETQYF; CDR3nt: TGTGCCAGTGCGGTAAAAGAGACCCAGTACTTC
j_gene: TRBJ2-2; v_gene: TRBV3-1/TRBV3-2; abundance: many; d_gene: TRBD2; CDR3aa: CASSHVWGRDTGELFF; CDR3nt: TGTGCCAGCAGCCACGTCTGGGGGAGGGACACCGGGGAGCTGTTTTTT
j_gene: TRBJ1-5; v_gene: TRBV19; abundance: -; d_gene: -; CDR3aa: CASSSQGKGNQPQHF; CDR3nt: TGTGCCAGTAGTTCCCAGGGTAAGGGCAATCAGCCCCAGCATTTT